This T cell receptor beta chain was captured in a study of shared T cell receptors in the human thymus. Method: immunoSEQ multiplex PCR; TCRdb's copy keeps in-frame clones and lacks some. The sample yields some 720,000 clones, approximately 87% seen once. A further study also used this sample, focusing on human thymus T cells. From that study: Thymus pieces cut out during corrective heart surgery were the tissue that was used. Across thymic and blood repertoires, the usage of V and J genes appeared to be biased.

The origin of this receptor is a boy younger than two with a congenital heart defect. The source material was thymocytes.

CDR3 protein: CASRYGQATNEKLFF. The DNA of the CDR3 is TGTGCCAGCAGATATGGACAGGCAACTAATGAAAAACTGTTTTTT. This chain connects TRBV14 to TRBJ1-4, with 7 nucleotides matching TRBD1. V lost 6 bases and J lost 0; bases outside the gene matches: 4. The V gene's germline CDR1 is SGHDN and CDR2 FVKESK. The CDR3 covers 15 residues.